This T cell receptor beta chain was identified in a study of cytotoxic CD8 clonotypes in ibrutinib-treated CLL. Study context: A mean of roughly 260,000 productive templates and 100,000 or so productive rearrangements was obtained per sample.

V lost 0 bases and J lost 8; bases outside the gene matches: 18. In germline, CDR1 is LNHNV, CDR2 YYDKDF (reference sequence). The CDR3 runs to 18 residues. Overall study results and limits: Public clonotypes (which were uncommon) either contracted or remained stable on treatment. Sampling times, which were not matched between the groups, differed between sustained-remission patients and progressing patients.

This clone occurred a few times. Its antigen remains unknown. Target depth was 1 in 200,000 to 1 in 1 million T cells, about 10x per clonotype. Sequencing was performed with immunoSEQ multiplex PCR; in TCRdb, only in-frame clones are kept and a portion is missing. The repertoire holds 110,000 to 150,000 clones, with approximately 80% as singletons. The sequence came from a human donor with chronic lymphocytic leukemia. This rearrangement joins TRBV15 to TRBJ1-2; TRBD1 matches 7 bases. The sample in question was PBMCs, obtained after 12 months of ibrutinib treatment. CDR3 nucleotides: TGTGCCACCAGCAGAGATTCGCCAGGGGGAGGACCCCTAAGAGGCTACACCTTC. Protein product: CATSRDSPGGGPLRGYTF.